The text below deals with one TCR beta chain. This CDR3 spans 15 amino acids. Germline V CDR1 and CDR2: SEHNR, FQNEAQ (reference sequence). Unmatched junction bases numbered 8, after V lost 5 bases and J lost 4 bases. This sample was included in a study of T cells in Graves' hyperthyroidism and ophthalmopathy. Study overall: Peripheral blood was collected at initial diagnosis, before any treatment.

The CDR3 regions of TCR beta were amplified from RNA transcripts. First-round RT-PCR targeting the TCR CDR3 was performed with the HTBI primer set. One entry per CDR3 protein results from TCRdb running MiXCR on the multiplex PCR reads. This table has 75,000 to 100,000 distinct CDR3 sequences, just over 50% appearing once. The study excluded patients with uncontrolled infection, other autoimmune disease, pregnancy or lactation. The specimen was blood. This receptor was obtained from a woman aged 40 to 50 with Graves' hyperthyroidism. The chain uses TRBV7-9 and TRBJ1-3; 7 nucleotides line up with TRBD1. CDR3 nucleotides: TGTGCCAGCAGCATCCGGGACAGCGAGGGAAACACCATATATTTT. This gives the protein CASSIRDSEGNTIYF. Filled out from reference TRBV7-9 and TRBJ1-3, the complete variable domain reads DTGVSQNPRHKITKRGQNVTFRCDPISEHNRLYWYRQTLGQGPEFLTYFQNEAQLEKSRLLSDRFSAERPKGSFSTLEIQRTEQGDSAMYLCASSIRDSEGNTIYFGEGSWLTVV.